This paragraph reports one T cell receptor beta chain. As yet, its antigen is unknown. Per the germline V gene, CDR1 is SGHRS and CDR2 is YFSETQ. The CDR3 extends over 17 amino acids. Trimming cost V 0 bases and J 5 bases; bases outside gene matches: 11. The data derive from a study of cytomegalovirus exposure and HLA in healthy donors. The wider study: The approximately 120 validation repertoires were reported in a later analysis to have been generated on the same platform as the approximately 700 first-cohort repertoires. Whole-study findings and limits: Some public TCRs appeared in many individuals, while most sequences were rare. The authors enumerated around 150 TCR beta chains as linked to cytomegalovirus.

Data came from immunoSEQ multiplex PCR; TCRdb stores just in-frame clones and leaves some out. The sample has some 170,000 clones, roughly 89% seen once; the top ten hold more than 1.2%. Specimen: PBMCs. The sequence derives from a woman aged 25 to 45 in good health and CMV-seronegative. The chain joins TRBV5-1 to TRBJ2-5; TRBD2 matches at 9 bases. This chain's CDR3 is CASSLGASGTNAETQYF. The CDR3 bases are TGCGCCAGCAGCTTGGGGGCTAGCGGGACGAACGCGGAGACCCAGTACTTC.